The entry below describes one T cell receptor beta chain. Its target is unknown. The assay was immunoSEQ multiplex PCR, and TCRdb's table has in-frame clones only and misses some. The sample lists about 13,000 clones, 70% to 90% seen once, with less than 2% in the top ten. The sample originates from a study of T cells in narcolepsy. Trimming at V came to 2 bases and at J to 3 bases, leaving 9 bases not matched to a gene. CDR1 and CDR2 (germline): SGHVS, FQNEAQ. CDR3 size: 16 residues. Study results and caveats: Comparing one patient's CSF and blood CD4+ clonotypes highlighted HCRT- and TRIB2-specific autoreactive clonotypes.

Sequenced: CD45RA- memory CD4+ T cells from PBMCs. The chain uses TRBV7-8 and TRBJ2-7; 8 bases line up with TRBD1. The receptor comes from a human donor with narcolepsy. CDR3 bases: TGTGCCAGCAGCTTAACGACAGGGGCGCAGAACTACGAGCAGTACTTC. This translates into CASSLTTGAQNYEQYF. The full variable domain, with the rest looked up from reference TRBV7-8 and TRBJ2-7, is GAGVSQSPRYKVAKRGQDVALRCDPISGHVSLFWYQQALGQGPEFLTYFQNEAQLDKSGLPSDRFFAERPEGSVSTLKIQRTQQEDSAVYLCASSLTTGAQNYEQYFGPGTRLTVT.